The T cell receptor beta chain described here comes from a study of T cell responses to AZD1222 COVID-19 vaccine. Libraries were prepared by immunoSEQ multiplex PCR; TCRdb keeps only in-frame clonotypes and omits some of them. The table records about 120,000 clones, 88% of them present only once. The germline gives CDR1 SGHRS, CDR2 YFSETQ. The junction had 6 bases not matched to a gene; V was cut back by 3 bases and J by 5 bases. The CDR3 extends over 14 amino acids. The specimen comprised peripheral blood, sampled on day 0 of AZD1222 vaccination. The chain combines TRBV5-1 with TRBJ1-1; 8 bases align to TRBD1. The TCR sequence derives from an adult in good health. CDR3 amino acids: CASSSQQGGTEAFF. The CDR3, as DNA: TGCGCCAGCAGCTCACAACAGGGGGGGACTGAAGCTTTCTTT.